These 6 T cell receptor beta chains originate from one sample sequenced in a study of cytomegalovirus exposure and HLA in healthy donors. Vbeta (60) and Jbeta (13) primers were used in the PCR. This table comes from immunoSEQ multiplex PCR, and its TCRdb copy is limited to in-frame clones, with some not included. The sample contains about 200,000 clones, around 76% of which appear only once. The sequenced sample was PBMCs. The receptor set was obtained from a man aged 25 to 40 in good health and CMV-seronegative.

The chain carries TRBV7-6 and TRBJ2-5; D remains ambiguous. The V end was cut by 1 base, the J end by 5 bases, with 8 bases between. This CDR3 is built from 13 residues. CDR1 is SGHVS, CDR2 FNYEAQ, per germline. The CDR3 spells CASSLGLEETQYF. The CDR3 DNA sequence: TGTGCCAGCAGCTTAGGACTCGAGGAGACCCAGTACTTC.

This chain uses TRBV25-1 with TRBJ2-7; tentatively, D is TRBD1 (6 bases). CDR3 length: 15 amino acids. CDR1 is MGHDK, CDR2 SYGVNS, per germline. With 2 bases removed from V and 6 bases from J, the gap between germline ends came to 17 bases. The CDR3 reads CASSETGQPFGEQYF. The CDR3 DNA sequence: TGTGCCAGCAGTGAAACCGGACAGCCGTTTGGCGAGCAGTACTTC.

The gene calls are TRBV2 and TRBJ2-5; D not certain. V was trimmed by 5 bases and J by 9 bases, leaving 10 bases between them. Germline CDR1 reads SNHLY; CDR2 reads FYNNEI. The CDR3 is 11 residues long. The CDR3 sequence is CASSSQVAQYF. CDR3 nucleotides: TGTGCCAGCAGTTCTCAGGTAGCCCAGTACTTC.

The chain has TRBV7-6 and TRBJ2-7, with D unresolved. This CDR3 spans 14 amino acids. Germline CDR1 reads SGHVS; CDR2 reads FNYEAQ. The germline V and J ends were trimmed by 0 bases and 3 bases, with 9 bases remaining between them. CDR3 DNA sequence: TGTGCCAGCAGCTTAGCGGCCAGACTCTACGAGCAGTACTTC. Translation gives CASSLAARLYEQYF.

The chain links TRBV5-4 to TRBJ1-4; tentative D call: TRBD1 (5 bases). This CDR3 has 17 amino acids. V was clipped by 4 bases and J by 8 bases, with 24 bases between them. CDR1 SGHNT and CDR2 YYREEE come from the germline V gene (reference sequence). The CDR3 DNA reads as TGTGCCAGCAGCCCGTCCTCGGGGACCGGGGGTTTGGAAAAACTGTTTTTT. The encoded protein is CASSPSSGTGGLEKLFF.

The chain carries TRBV2 and TRBJ2-7, with 12 bases that match TRBD2. CDR3 length: 14 amino acids. Germline V CDR1 and CDR2: SNHLY, FYNNEI. V lost 6 bases to trimming and J lost 4 bases; unmatched junction nucleotides: 4. CDR3 sequence (DNA): TGTGCCAGCAGGACGACTAGCGGGAGATACGAGCAGTACTTC. Residues: CASRTTSGRYEQYF.